Included here is one T cell receptor (beta chain) sequence, with context. Its antigen is not known. This sample stems from a study of Ad26.COV2.S vaccination and SARS-CoV-2 variants. General study points: There was a possibility that the TCR breadth and depth analyses underestimated total T cell responses. Reports say spike-specific CD8+ and CD4+ T cell responses covered substantial breadth after vaccination.

TCRdb keeps only in-frame clones here, not all; method: immunoSEQ multiplex PCR. The table has roughly 700,000 clones, around 89% seen once. Treatment here: 15 to 20 received Ad26.COV2.S at low or high dose, single or two shots; about 5 received placebo; per-sample allocation not given. The samples were gathered on day 63 after the first injection of vaccine or placebo. The CDR3 runs 13 residues. V lost 6 bases and J lost 6; bases outside the gene matches: 8. This sequence originates from a person aged 18-65 years who received the Ad26.COV2.S COVID-19 vaccine or a placebo. Sequencing was performed on peripheral blood, taken in a trial of Ad26.COV2.S vaccine versus placebo. The rearrangement links TRBV12-3 or TRBV12-4 to TRBJ2-7, with 7 nucleotides matching TRBD1. The CDR3 sequence is CASRQYDRVEQYF. Written as DNA, the CDR3 is TGTGCCAGCAGGCAATACGACAGGGTCGAGCAGTACTTC.